The rows below give T cell receptor beta chains drawn from one sample of a study of OX40 agonist ivuxolimab in advanced cancers. Sequencing was performed with immunoSEQ multiplex PCR; in TCRdb, only in-frame clones are kept and a portion is missing. The sample yields around 62,000 clones, 84% seen once. Here the sequenced sample was CD4+ or CD8+ T cells sorted from blood, taken in a trial of the OX40 agonist ivuxolimab. The origin of the receptors is an adult with an advanced solid tumor such as melanoma, head and neck, liver or kidney cancer. CDR3s include the opening cysteine and the closing phenylalanine or tryptophan. The D gene is left open where the match is weak. Size is stated for part of the rows, as once, few or many counts, or as a class when the clone is expanded.

>TRBJ1-5|NA|TRBV27|NA
TGTGCCAGCAGTACTATCACAGCGAGAGATCAGCCCCAGCATTTT
CASSTITARDQPQHF
>TRBJ1-2|TRBD1|TRBV6-1|NA
TGTGCCAGCAGTGAATTCGGGACAGGCCTCTATGGCTACACCTTC
CASSEFGTGLYGYTF
>TRBJ2-2|NA|TRBV2|once
TGTGCCAGCAGTCTTGAGACGGCGAACACCGGGGAGCTGTTTTTT
CASSLETANTGELFF
>TRBJ2-7|TRBD2|TRBV9|once
TGTGCCAGCAGCGTAGAGAGCGGGGCGCCATACGAGCAGTACTTC
CASSVESGAPYEQYF
>TRBJ2-5|NA|TRBV7-9|NA
TGTGCCAGCAGAGAAAGCGCAGCCAAAGAGACCCAGTACTTC
CASRESAAKETQYF
>TRBJ1-2|TRBD1|TRBV18|once
TGTGCCAGCTCACCAAAAGGGACAGGGTCCTATGGCTACACCTTC
CASSPKGTGSYGYTF
>TRBJ1-2|TRBD1|TRBV19|NA
TGTGCCAGTACCTCGACAGGGGGCTATGGCTACACCTTC
CASTSTGGYGYTF
>TRBJ2-7|TRBD1|TRBV7-8|once
TGTGCCAGCAGCTTCTTACAGGGGCACGAGCAGTACTTC
CASSFLQGHEQYF
>TRBJ2-7|NA|TRBV11-2|NA
TGTGCCAGCAGCTTATATCCTAGCTCCTACGAGCAGTACTTC
CASSLYPSSYEQYF
>TRBJ2-7|NA|TRBV9|NA
TGTGCCAGCAGCATCACAGGGTTCGACTACGAGCAGTACTTC
CASSITGFDYEQYF
>TRBJ1-5|NA|TRBV15|NA
TGTGCCACCAGCATGGGCAATCAGCCCCAGCATTTT
CATSMGNQPQHF
>TRBJ2-7|NA|TRBV2|few
TGTGCCAGCAGATCACTACCGAGTTACGAGCAGTACTTC
CASRSLPSYEQYF
>TRBJ1-4|NA|TRBV7-9|NA
TGTGCCAGCAGCTTACTTTCAGGTGGCGAAAAACTGTTTTTT
CASSLLSGGEKLFF
>TRBJ2-3|NA|TRBV6-5|NA
TGTGCCAGCAGTTATACCAGGGCAGAAGATACGCAGTATTTT
CASSYTRAEDTQYF
>TRBJ1-1|NA|TRBV28|NA
TGTGCCAGCAGTTTATTGGGTGACACTGAAGCTTTCTTT
CASSLLGDTEAFF
>TRBJ2-7|NA|TRBV6-1|NA
TGTGCCAGCAGTGTAGCCGACGACCGGGCCTACGAGCAGTACTTC
CASSVADDRAYEQYF
>TRBJ2-5|NA|TRBV9|NA
TGTGCCAGCAGCTCGGAGGACTTTTTGAGAGAGACCCAGTACTTC
CASSSEDFLRETQYF
>TRBJ2-7|NA|TRBV5-6|NA
TGTGCCAGCAGCCGGCACCTCTACGAGCAGTACTTC
CASSRHLYEQYF
>TRBJ1-6|TRBD1|TRBV9|NA
TGTGCCAGCAGCGTAGGCCCCGCCAACAGGGGCCTAGGGGGTTCACCCCTCCACTTT
CASSVGPANRGLGGSPLHF
>TRBJ2-7|TRBD2|TRBV6-5|NA
TGTGCCAGCAGACTAAAGCGGGGGGTCGGCGAGCAGTACTTC
CASRLKRGVGEQYF
>TRBJ2-1|TRBD2|TRBV11-2|NA
TGTGCCAGCAGCTTAGCGGTAGCGGGGGGGTCCTACAATGAGCAGTTCTTC
CASSLAVAGGSYNEQFF
>TRBJ1-6|NA|TRBV2|few
TGTGCCAGCAGTCCAAGAGGGACTAATTCACCCCTCCACTTT
CASSPRGTNSPLHF
>TRBJ2-3|TRBD2|TRBV7-2|NA
TGTGCCAGCAGCTTAGGACGGGGGGTAGATACGCAGTATTTT
CASSLGRGVDTQYF
>TRBJ1-3|NA|TRBV6-1|NA
TGTGCCAGCAGTGAGACAGGCCTGAGCTCTGGAAACACCATATATTTT
CASSETGLSSGNTIYF
>TRBJ1-1|NA|TRBV6-5|once
TGTGCCAGCAGTTTCCAGGGGAGCAACACTGAAGCTTTCTTT
CASSFQGSNTEAFF
>TRBJ2-4|TRBD1|TRBV7-6|NA
TGTGCCAGCAGCCTACGCGCCTGGACAGGGGATGTAGAGTGGGGGACCAAAAACATTCAGTACTTC
CASSLRAWTGDVEWGTKNIQYF
>TRBJ1-3|NA|TRBV5-1|NA
TGCGCCAGCAGCCAGGGCGACAGCTCTGGAAACACCATATATTTT
CASSQGDSSGNTIYF
>TRBJ1-6|NA|TRBV6-1|NA
TGTGCCAGCAGTGAGGTGTGGAATTCACCCCTCCACTTT
CASSEVWNSPLHF
>TRBJ2-2|NA|TRBV6-1|NA
TGTGCCAGCAAGACGTCGAACACCGGGGAGCTGTTTTTT
CASKTSNTGELFF
>TRBJ1-2|NA|TRBV7-9|NA
TGTGCCAGCAGCTTACCCGTGGCCAGGAATAGCTATGGCTACACCTTC
CASSLPVARNSYGYTF
>TRBJ1-6|NA|TRBV5-1|NA
TGCGCCAGCAGCTTGGCTGGGGGGGGCCTAGGTTCACCCCTCCACTTT
CASSLAGGGLGSPLHF
>TRBJ1-2|NA|TRBV5-6|few
TGTGCCAGCAGCTTGTACCAAAACTTGGCTAACTATGGCTACACCTTC
CASSLYQNLANYGYTF
>TRBJ1-4|TRBD1|TRBV28|once
TGTGCCAGCAGTAGGCCGGACAGGGGGAATGAAAAACTGTTTTTT
CASSRPDRGNEKLFF
>TRBJ1-1|NA|TRBV14|NA
TGTGCCAGCAGCCAAGAAGTTGGAGGTTCCCAAGCTTTCTTT
CASSQEVGGSQAFF
>TRBJ2-3|TRBD2|TRBV7-2|NA
TGTGCCAGCAGCGCAACTAGCGGGGGGGTAAGCACAGATACGCAGTATTTT
CASSATSGGVSTDTQYF
>TRBJ1-2|NA|TRBV29-1|NA
TGCAGCGTATTAGGCGGCGGGAGACGTGGCTACACCTTC
CSVLGGGRRGYTF
>TRBJ2-7|NA|TRBV5-6|NA
TGTGCCAGCAGCTTTCGGGGTGCATCCAACTACGAGCAGTACTTC
CASSFRGASNYEQYF
>TRBJ2-4|NA|TRBV2|once
TGTGCCAGCAGCCTACCGACTCAGGGTCTAGCCAAAAACATTCAGTACTTC
CASSLPTQGLAKNIQYF
>TRBJ1-2|NA|TRBV7-6|NA
TGTGCCAGCAGTCAGCACAGGGACTTCTATGGCTACACCTTC
CASSQHRDFYGYTF
>TRBJ1-2|TRBD1|TRBV10-2|once
TGCGCCAGCAGTGAATCGACAGGGGGCTATGGCTACACCTTC
CASSESTGGYGYTF
>TRBJ2-1|NA|TRBV7-8|NA
TGTGCCAGCAGCTTAGTGAGGGACTCGGAGCAGTTCTTC
CASSLVRDSEQFF
>TRBJ2-7|NA|TRBV29-1|NA
TGCAGCGTTGGAGGGTTCTCCTACGAGCAGTACTTC
CSVGGFSYEQYF
>TRBJ2-5|TRBD2|TRBV7-2|NA
TGTGCCAGCAGCTTAGTCCAGCGGGGGGGCTCAGAGACCCAGTACTTC
CASSLVQRGGSETQYF
>TRBJ2-2|NA|TRBV19|NA
TGTGCCAGTAGTGGGCTGGTGGGTGGCACCGGGGAGCTGTTTTTT
CASSGLVGGTGELFF
>TRBJ2-2|NA|TRBV6-5|NA
TGTGCCAGCAGTTACGGTGGGGGGGCCCCCGGGGAGCTGTTTTTT
CASSYGGGAPGELFF
>TRBJ1-1|NA|TRBV5-1|few
TGCGCCAGCAGCCCCGCGGAGGGTCAAGCTTTCTTT
CASSPAEGQAFF
>TRBJ1-1|NA|TRBV5-6|NA
TGTGCCAGCAGATACGCCGGACAAGAATTAACCGGGCGAAGTCCTGAAGCTTTCTTT
CASRYAGQELTGRSPEAFF
>TRBJ1-1|NA|TRBV5-1|NA
TGCGCCAGCAGCTTGTTCTCGCATGGCCTTGAAGCTTTCTTT
CASSLFSHGLEAFF
>TRBJ2-3|TRBD2|TRBV29-1|NA
TGCAGCGTTGGGTTAGCGGGGGGCACAGATACGCAGTATTTT
CSVGLAGGTDTQYF
>TRBJ2-5|NA|TRBV9|NA
TGTGCCAGCAGCGTAGCTGGCGGGGGCCGGGGAGAGACCCAGTACTTC
CASSVAGGGRGETQYF
>TRBJ2-4|NA|TRBV28|once
TGTGCCAGCAGTTTAACAGATATAGCCAAAAACATTCAGTACTTC
CASSLTDIAKNIQYF
>TRBJ2-6|NA|TRBV2|NA
TGTGCCAGCACTCCTACAGGGTCTGGGGCCAACGTCCTGACTTTC
CASTPTGSGANVLTF
>TRBJ1-1|NA|TRBV11-3|NA
TGTGCCAGCAGCTTCGGACGGAACACTGAAGCTTTCTTT
CASSFGRNTEAFF
>TRBJ1-2|TRBD1|TRBV4-2|few
TGTGCCAGCAGCCAAGAAACCGGGACAGAAAATGGCTACACCTTC
CASSQETGTENGYTF
>TRBJ2-3|NA|TRBV9|NA
TGTGCCAGCAGCGTAGGCAGTTCGCGAGGCACAGATACGCAGTATTTT
CASSVGSSRGTDTQYF